The clone carrying this TCR beta chain was seen more than once but under ten times. Its antigen is not identified. The sample originates from a study of OX40 agonist ivuxolimab in advanced cancers. In the study overall: The diagnoses of dose-escalation patients were hepatocellular carcinoma, melanoma, renal cell or head and neck cancer.

Germline lookup yields CDR1 LGHNA and CDR2 YNFKEQ. This CDR3 comprises 12 residues. Trimming at V came to 3 bases and at J to 7 bases, leaving 2 bases not matched to a gene. Profiled with immunoSEQ multiplex PCR; TCRdb holds only in-frame clones, not every one. The data show around 56,000 clones, with approximately 85% seen just once and roughly 10% held by the top ten. Study findings and constraints: The study found among the lowest clonal expansion in partial responders at 0.1-3.0 mg/kg.

Sample: CD4+ or CD8+ T cells sorted from blood, taken in a trial of the OX40 agonist ivuxolimab. This chain connects TRBV4-2 to TRBJ1-1, with 7 nucleotides matching TRBD1. The sequence came from an adult with an advanced solid tumor such as melanoma, head and neck, liver or kidney cancer. The CDR3 DNA sequence: TGTGCCAGCAGCCATGGGGACAGTGAAGCTTTCTTT. Translated, it gives CASSHGDSEAFF.